The 24 T cell receptor beta chains presented below share a single source sample, sequenced in a study of STAT5B mutations in CD4+ large granular lymphocyte leukemia. The data were produced by immunoSEQ multiplex PCR, yet TCRdb's version contains in-frame clones alone and is incomplete. The table shows tens of thousands of clones, with about 70% occurring only once. The sequenced sample consisted of CD4+ T cells from blood buffy coats. The receptors originated from a human donor in good health.

The chain links TRBV7-9 to TRBJ1-1; the D is unclear. Germline V gives CDR1 SEHNR, CDR2 FQNEAQ (reference sequence). The CDR3 loop spans 14 amino acids. V shed 2 bases and J shed 4 bases, with 11 bases lying between them. For the CDR3, the DNA is TGTGCCAGCAGCTTAAACACGGTCGGCACTGAAGCTTTCTTT. This codes for CASSLNTVGTEAFF.

This clone was observed once. This sequence joins TRBV7-2 and TRBJ2-5, with D uncertain. The germline V gene has CDR1 SGHTA and CDR2 FQGNSA. Trimming stripped 2 bases from V and 5 bases from J, with 9 bases between. CDR3 length equals 13 residues. CDR3 in amino acids: CASSLWQSETQYF. CDR3 nucleotides: TGTGCCAGCAGCTTATGGCAATCTGAGACCCAGTACTTC. Full variable domain (outside the CDR3, taken from reference TRBV7-2 and TRBJ2-5): GAGVSQSPSNKVTEKGKDVELRCDPISGHTALYWYRQSLGQGLEFLIYFQGNSAPDKSGLPSDRFSAERTGGSVSTLTIQRTQQEDSAVYLCASSLWQSETQYFGPGTRLLVL.

This clone occurred a few times. The chain uses TRBV10-1 and TRBJ2-1; possibly TRBD2 for D (5 bases). This CDR3 has 12 amino acids. The germline gives CDR1 WNHNN, CDR2 SYGVQD (reference sequence). V was trimmed by 5 bases and J by 15 bases, leaving 17 bases between them. The CDR3 is CASSNDRDLLFF. The CDR3 nucleotides read TGCGCCAGCAGTAATGACCGGGATCTCCTGTTCTTC.

The chain links TRBV19 to TRBJ1-2; perhaps TRBD1 as D (6 bases). The CDR3 is 17 amino acids. Between the trimmed V and J ends, which lost 0 bases and 6 bases, there was a span of 20 bases. Germline CDR1 reads LNHDA; CDR2 reads SQIVND (reference sequence). CDR3 region: CASSIDVWDNPGNGYTF. The CDR3 nucleotides are TGTGCCAGTAGTATAGATGTCTGGGACAACCCCGGCAATGGCTACACCTTC.

The rearrangement links TRBV19 to TRBJ1-1, with 7 bases identical to TRBD1. V shed 6 bases and J 4 bases; nucleotides not matched to a gene: 5. The CDR3 totals 13 residues. CDR1 is LNHDA and CDR2 is SQIVND in the germline V gene (reference sequence). CDR3 bases: TGTGCCAGTAGGCGACAGGGAGGCACTGAAGCTTTCTTT. Translated: CASRRQGGTEAFF.

The chain recombines TRBV7-2 with TRBJ2-2; 7 bases fit TRBD1. Per germline, CDR1 SGHTA and CDR2 FQGNSA. V shed 0 bases, J shed 7 bases, and the junction held 2 bases outside the gene matches. The CDR3 is made up of 14 amino acids. The CDR3 DNA is TGTGCCAGCAGCTTAGCCGCAGGGGGCGGGGAGCTGTTTTTT. Translation gives CASSLAAGGGELFF. The complete variable domain, with remaining parts taken from reference TRBV7-2 and TRBJ2-2, reads GAGVSQSPSNKVTEKGKDVELRCDPISGHTALYWYRQSLGQGLEFLIYFQGNSAPDKSGLPSDRFSAERTGGSVSTLTIQRTQQEDSAVYLCASSLAAGGGELFFGEGSRLTVL.

The chain couples TRBV5-1 to TRBJ2-3; 12 bases match TRBD2. CDR3 length: 14 amino acids. CDR1 is SGHRS and CDR2 is YFSETQ in the germline V gene. Trimming removed 4 bases from V and 6 bases from J; junction bases left unmatched: 3. This CDR3 is CASSLAGGPDTQYF. CDR3 in DNA: TGCGCCAGCAGCCTAGCGGGGGGGCCGGATACGCAGTATTTT.

The sample holds a few counts of this clone. The gene calls are TRBV5-1 and TRBJ1-2; no reliable D call. This CDR3 contains 15 residues. In germline, CDR1 is SGHRS, CDR2 YFSETQ. The V end was cut by 0 bases, the J end by 4 bases, with 13 bases between. The CDR3 reads CASSLDVGSPYGYTF. Here the CDR3 DNA reads TGCGCCAGCAGCTTGGACGTCGGCTCCCCCTATGGCTACACCTTC.

The rearrangement uses TRBV5-6 and TRBJ2-4; D unresolved. The CDR3 spans 14 residues. Germline V gene data show CDR1 as SGHDT and CDR2 as YYEEEE. Between the trimmed V and J ends, which lost 0 bases and 0 bases, there was a span of 4 bases. CDR3 residues: CASSLVTAKNIQYF. The DNA for the CDR3 is TGTGCCAGCAGCTTGGTGACAGCCAAAAACATTCAGTACTTC.

The rearrangement uses TRBV9 and TRBJ1-1; weak D call: TRBD1 (5 bases). Per the germline V gene, CDR1 is SGDLS and CDR2 is YYNGEE. This CDR3 is 14 amino acids long. Trimming shortened V by 2 bases and J by 1 base, and 9 bases separated the two germline ends. The CDR3 nucleotides are TGTGCCAGCAGCGTCTCGGGACCGAACACTGAAGCTTTCTTT. It specifies CASSVSGPNTEAFF.

The gene calls are TRBV19 and TRBJ2-3; 12 nucleotides line up with TRBD2. The CDR3 has 16 residues. V gave up 6 bases and J gave up 3 bases; unmatched junction bases: 7. Germline lookup yields CDR1 LNHDA and CDR2 SQIVND (reference sequence). Here the CDR3 reads CASRLLAGGSTDTQYF. CDR3 bases: TGTGCCAGTAGGCTACTAGCGGGGGGTAGTACAGATACGCAGTATTTT.

V is TRBV19 and J is TRBJ1-2; a possible D gene is TRBD1 (6 bases). The CDR3 length is 13 residues. V lost 4 bases, J lost 5 bases, and 11 bases lay in between. Per the germline V gene, CDR1 is LNHDA and CDR2 is SQIVND (reference sequence). As DNA, the CDR3 is TGTGCCAGTAGTACAACAGGGCGGTATGGCTACACCTTC. This translates into CASSTTGRYGYTF.

The DNA for the CDR3 is TGCGCCAGCAGCTTGGGGGGCCTTAGCGGGGGTCTCTACAATGAGCAGTTCTTC. Protein sequence: CASSLGGLSGGLYNEQFF. This rearrangement joins TRBV5-1 to TRBJ2-1; 9 bases map to TRBD2. The ends lost 0 bases at V and 3 bases at J; junction bases unmatched: 10. The CDR3 spans 18 residues. The germline gives CDR1 SGHRS, CDR2 YFSETQ.

The CDR3 region is CAIRRDSGNTIYF. The DNA for the CDR3 is TGTGCCATCAGAAGGGACAGTGGAAACACCATATATTTT. The V and J genes are TRBV10-3 and TRBJ1-3; 7 bases are a match to TRBD1. V was clipped by 6 bases and J by 3 bases; unmatched bases: 2. Looked up from germline, CDR1 is ENHRY and CDR2 is SYGVKD. The CDR3 covers 13 residues.

This clone was recorded a few times. The chain combines TRBV18 with TRBJ1-3, with D uncertain. Trimming took off 0 bases at V and 4 bases at J, with 1 base between the two ends. CDR3 size: 12 residues. Germline V gives CDR1 KGHSH, CDR2 LQKENI. The CDR3 loop reads CASSPPGNTIYF. Written as DNA, the CDR3 is TGTGCCAGCTCACCACCGGGAAACACCATATATTTT.

This rearrangement joins TRBV9 to TRBJ2-1; D may be TRBD1 or TRBD2 (5 bases each). The CDR3 sequence is 12 residues long. Trimming left V 0 bases short and J 8 bases short, with 6 bases between. Germline V CDR1 and CDR2: SGDLS, YYNGEE. DNA for the CDR3: TGTGCCAGCAGCGTAGGAGGGGATGAGCAGTTCTTC. Amino acids: CASSVGGDEQFF. The complete variable domain, with remaining parts taken from reference TRBV9 and TRBJ2-1, reads DSGVTQTPKHLITATGQRVTLRCSPRSGDLSVYWYQQSLDQGLQFLIQYYNGEERAKGNILERFSAQQFPDLHSELNLSSLELGDSALYFCASSVGGDEQFFGPGTRLTVL.

The chain carries TRBV7-2 and TRBJ2-7; no firm D call. CDR3 length: 15 residues. The V gene's germline CDR1 is SGHTA and CDR2 FQGNSA. V was shortened by 4 bases and J by 6 bases, with 19 bases between the two germline ends. This chain's CDR3 is CASSSVGEMASEQYF. CDR3 bases: TGTGCCAGCAGCTCAGTTGGGGAAATGGCGTCCGAGCAGTACTTC. Complete variable domain (other parts from reference TRBV7-2 and TRBJ2-7): GAGVSQSPSNKVTEKGKDVELRCDPISGHTALYWYRQSLGQGLEFLIYFQGNSAPDKSGLPSDRFSAERTGGSVSTLTIQRTQQEDSAVYLCASSSVGEMASEQYFGPGTRLTVT.

This clone was recorded once. V is TRBV5-5 and J is TRBJ2-3; D call uncertain. This CDR3 has 14 residues. Trimming left V 4 bases short and J 2 bases short, with 11 bases between. The V gene's germline CDR1 is SGHKS and CDR2 YYEKEE (reference sequence). As DNA, the CDR3 is TGTGCCAGCAGCCCCGATCCTAACACAGATACGCAGTATTTT. Protein: CASSPDPNTDTQYF. Supplemented by reference TRBV5-5 and TRBJ2-3, the full variable domain reads DAGVTQSPTHLIKTRGQQVTLRCSPISGHKSVSWYQQVLGQGPQFIFQYYEKEERGRGNFPDRFSARQFPNYSSELNVNALLLGDSALYLCASSPDPNTDTQYFGPGTRLTVL.

This sequence joins TRBV7-2 and TRBJ2-3; D tentatively reads TRBD1 or TRBD2 (5 bases each). The CDR3 runs to 14 residues. From germline, CDR1 is SGHTA and CDR2 FQGNSA. V gave up 3 bases and J gave up 1 base, with 8 bases separating them. The CDR3 protein is CASSFPGRTDTQYF. CDR3 coding DNA: TGTGCCAGCAGCTTCCCGGGACGCACAGATACGCAGTATTTT.

The chain links TRBV5-1 to TRBJ2-1; 7 bases match TRBD2. V lost 4 bases, J lost 2 bases, and 6 bases stayed unmatched. The CDR3 has 15 amino acids. CDR1 SGHRS and CDR2 YFSETQ come from the germline V gene. The CDR3 DNA follows: TGCGCCAGCAGCACGGAGCGGGGTACCTACAATGAGCAGTTCTTC. Protein: CASSTERGTYNEQFF.

V usage is TRBV5-4 and J usage is TRBJ1-5, with 7 nucleotides matching TRBD1. J was trimmed by 4 bases and V by 4 bases; bases with no gene match: 2. This CDR3 is built from 13 residues. CDR1 and CDR2 (germline): SGHNT, YYREEE (reference sequence). As DNA, the CDR3 is TGTGCCAGCAGCCCGGACAGGAATCAGCCCCAGCATTTT. Translating it yields CASSPDRNQPQHF.

In nucleotides, the CDR3 is TGTGCCAGCAGGGGATGGATGGGTGAGCAGTACTTC. It codes for CASRGWMGEQYF. The chain recombines TRBV28 with TRBJ2-7; no clear D. In germline, CDR1 is MDHEN, CDR2 SYDVKM. This CDR3 contains 12 residues. V lost 6 bases, J lost 7 bases, and 13 bases lay in between.

The V gene is TRBV7-9, the J gene TRBJ2-1, with 10 bases matching TRBD1. CDR3 size: 16 residues. V lost 3 bases and J lost 6; bases outside the gene matches: 8. Germline lookup yields CDR1 SEHNR and CDR2 FQNEAQ (reference sequence). In DNA, the CDR3 is TGTGCCAGCAGCTTGGTAGCCGGGACAGGGGTCAATGAGCAGTTCTTC. Amino acid sequence: CASSLVAGTGVNEQFF.

The CDR3 DNA is TGTGCCAGCAGCTCCGGGACAGGCACAGATACGCAGTATTTT. This gives the protein CASSSGTGTDTQYF. This chain links TRBV7-6 with TRBJ2-3; 7 nucleotides align to TRBD1. The CDR3 runs 14 residues. Germline V gene data show CDR1 as SGHVS and CDR2 as FNYEAQ. Trimming removed 4 bases from V and 1 base from J; junction bases left unmatched: 2.